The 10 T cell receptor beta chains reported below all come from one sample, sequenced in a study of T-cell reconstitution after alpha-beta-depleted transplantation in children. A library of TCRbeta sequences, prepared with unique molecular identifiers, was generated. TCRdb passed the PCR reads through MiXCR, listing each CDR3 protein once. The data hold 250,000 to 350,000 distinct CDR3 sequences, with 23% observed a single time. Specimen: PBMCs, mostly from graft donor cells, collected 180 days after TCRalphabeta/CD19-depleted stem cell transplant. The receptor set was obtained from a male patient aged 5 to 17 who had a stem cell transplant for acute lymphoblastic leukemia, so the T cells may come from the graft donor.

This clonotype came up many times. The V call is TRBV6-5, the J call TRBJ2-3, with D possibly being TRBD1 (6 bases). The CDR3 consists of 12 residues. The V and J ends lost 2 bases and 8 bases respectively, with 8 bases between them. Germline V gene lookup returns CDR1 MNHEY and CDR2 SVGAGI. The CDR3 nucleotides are TGTGCCAGCAGTTACGCCAGGGGTACGCAGTATTTT. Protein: CASSYARGTQYF.

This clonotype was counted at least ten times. In nucleotides, the CDR3 is TGCGCCAGCAGCTTCACAGGCAATCAGCCCCAGCATTTT. This gives the protein CASSFTGNQPQHF. J is TRBJ1-5 and V is TRBV5-1; D remains unclear. From germline, CDR1 is SGHRS and CDR2 YFSETQ. The germline V and J ends were trimmed by 2 bases and 2 bases, with 5 bases remaining between them. The CDR3 runs 13 residues.

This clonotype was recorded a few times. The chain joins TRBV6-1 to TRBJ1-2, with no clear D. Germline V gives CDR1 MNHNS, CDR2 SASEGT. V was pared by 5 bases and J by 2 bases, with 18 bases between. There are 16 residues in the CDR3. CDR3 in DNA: TGTGCCAGCAGTCGCGATGTCCAGGCGCGGAACTATGGCTACACCTTC. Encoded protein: CASSRDVQARNYGYTF.

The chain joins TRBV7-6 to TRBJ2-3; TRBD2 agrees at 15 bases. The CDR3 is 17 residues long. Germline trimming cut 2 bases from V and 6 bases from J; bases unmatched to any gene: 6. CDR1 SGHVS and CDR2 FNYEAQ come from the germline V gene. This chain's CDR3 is CASSLTWTSGRVDTQYF. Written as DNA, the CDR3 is TGTGCCAGCAGCTTAACCTGGACTAGCGGGAGGGTGGATACGCAGTATTTT. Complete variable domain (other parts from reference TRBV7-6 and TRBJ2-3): GAGVSQSPRYKVTKRGQDVALRCDPISGHVSLYWYRQALGQGPEFLTYFNYEAQQDKSGLPNDRFSAERPEGSISTLTIQRTEQRDSAMYRCASSLTWTSGRVDTQYFGPGTRLTVL.

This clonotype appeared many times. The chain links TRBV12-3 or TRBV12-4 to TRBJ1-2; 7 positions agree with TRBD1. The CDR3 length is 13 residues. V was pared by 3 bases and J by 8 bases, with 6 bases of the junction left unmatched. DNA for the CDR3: TGTGCCAGCAGTTTGGTCAGGGGGAACGGCTACACCTTC. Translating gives CASSLVRGNGYTF.

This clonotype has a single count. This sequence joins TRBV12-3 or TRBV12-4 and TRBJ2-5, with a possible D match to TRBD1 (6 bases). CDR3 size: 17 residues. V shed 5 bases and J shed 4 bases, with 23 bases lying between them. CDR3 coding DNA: TGTGCCAGCAGTGCGCTGGGGCCGGGCCCCAGGGGAGAGACCCAGTACTTC. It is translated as CASSALGPGPRGETQYF.

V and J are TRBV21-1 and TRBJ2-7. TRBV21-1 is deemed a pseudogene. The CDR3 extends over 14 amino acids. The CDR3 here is CASSAKGSSYEQYF. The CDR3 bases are TGTGCCAGCAGCGCAAAGGGGAGCTCCTACGAGCAGTACTTC.

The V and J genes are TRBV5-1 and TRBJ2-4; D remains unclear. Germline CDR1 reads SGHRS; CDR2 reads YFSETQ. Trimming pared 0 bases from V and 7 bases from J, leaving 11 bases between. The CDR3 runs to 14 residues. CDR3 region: CASSLGVGSNIQYF. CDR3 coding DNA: TGCGCCAGCAGCTTGGGGGTTGGTAGCAACATTCAGTACTTC. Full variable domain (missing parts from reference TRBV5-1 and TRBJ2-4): KAGVTQTPRYLIKTRGQQVTLSCSPISGHRSVSWYQQTPGQGLQFLFEYFSETQRNKGNFPGRFSGRQFSNSRSEMNVSTLELGDSALYLCASSLGVGSNIQYFGAGTRLSVL.

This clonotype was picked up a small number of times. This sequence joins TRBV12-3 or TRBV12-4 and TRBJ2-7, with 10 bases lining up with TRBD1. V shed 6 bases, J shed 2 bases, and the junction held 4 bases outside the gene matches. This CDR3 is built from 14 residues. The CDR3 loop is CASRTGQGTYEQYF. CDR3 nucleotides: TGTGCCAGCAGAACGGGACAGGGGACCTACGAGCAGTACTTC.

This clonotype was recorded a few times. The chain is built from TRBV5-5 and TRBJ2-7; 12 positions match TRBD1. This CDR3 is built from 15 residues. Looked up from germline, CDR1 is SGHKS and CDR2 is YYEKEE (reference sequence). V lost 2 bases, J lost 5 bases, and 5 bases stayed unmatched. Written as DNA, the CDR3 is TGTGCCAGCAGCTTATCGGGACAGGGGGCACACGAGCAGTACTTC. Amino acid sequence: CASSLSGQGAHEQYF.